This T cell receptor (beta chain) was sequenced for a study of T cell repertoires in cytomegalovirus infection. Study as a whole: Public TCR beta signatures indicated both CMV infection and matching HLA type. Study outcomes and limitations: HLA-C-restricted CMV clonotypes gave the most frequent clonotype in two of eight donors.

V gave up 4 bases and J gave up 3 bases; unmatched junction bases: 8. The CDR3 runs to 15 residues. MiXCR was run by TCRdb on the reads, yielding one entry per CDR3 protein. The sample lists about 700,000 distinct CDR3 sequences; 33% were seen once. About this clonotype itself: Its antigen is unidentified.

This clonotype was sampled from a human donor in good health (CMV status not recorded). Some clones in this sample may be carry-over from other donors' samples. V gene TRBV12-3 or TRBV12-4 combines with J gene TRBJ2-7; 8 nucleotides agree with TRBD1. Specimen: cultured PBMCs, collected from culture after CMV antigen stimulation. The CDR3 DNA follows: TGTGCCAGCAGTTGGGGCCGGGACAGGCGCTACGAGCAGTACTTC. Its protein product is CASSWGRDRRYEQYF.